This T cell receptor beta chain emerged from a study of T cells expressing NK-cell markers. CDR3 length: 12 residues. Germline CDR1 reads SGHAT; CDR2 reads FQNNGV. TCRdb reprocessed the 5' RACE reads and stores each CDR3 protein as one record, lacking DNA. Here the sample table reports approximately 460,000 distinct CDR3 sequences. The genes are TRBV11-2 and TRBJ2-7. This sequence was found in a woman between 18 and 75 years old in good health. The sample comprised blood T cells: a sorted CD56 or NKG2C T cell subset, CD4+ or CD8+ T cells, or bulk PBMC T cells (not recorded which). The chain's CDR3 is CASSSSRLEQYF.